This T cell receptor beta chain was recovered during a study of blood T cell repertoires in COVID-19. Study context: The samples span acute and convalescent COVID-19 from the United States, Italy and Spain. PBMCs, B-cell-depleted T cells, or T cells were the source of the cDNA or gDNA that made up the material.

In the original processing: Reference gene primer amplification yielded estimated nucleated cell counts. Profiled with immunoSEQ multiplex PCR; TCRdb holds only in-frame clones, not every one. V and J calls and clone size are as listed in that table; D and trimming were resolved from the DNA. The table lists roughly 280,000 clones, about 86% of them singletons. This clone came up once. Germline lookup yields CDR1 KGHDR and CDR2 SFDVKD. The CDR3 length is 15 residues. Trimming stripped 4 bases from V and 1 base from J, with 12 bases between. The specimen was peripheral blood. This TCR was sampled from a man aged 18 to 35 with active or convalescent COVID-19. The rearrangement uses TRBV24-1 and TRBJ1-2; TRBD1 might be the D (6 bases). The CDR3 sequence: CATSDPGQLNYGYTF. DNA for the CDR3: TGTGCCACCAGTGACCCGGGACAACTTAACTATGGCTACACCTTC.